The source of this T cell receptor beta chain is a study of blood T cell dynamics during melanoma immunotherapy. Study-level findings and limits: Clones driving repertoire changes may be melanoma-specific or general immune activation.

Time point indicated: pre-treatment baseline. Of note for this clone: Its antigen is unknown.

The CDR3 has 13 amino acids. Germline V lookup: CDR1 SGHNT, CDR2 YENEEA. Between the trimmed V and J ends, which lost 0 bases and 5 bases, there was a span of 7 bases. Clones were read by immunoSEQ multiplex PCR, and TCRdb kept only the in-frame ones, dropping some. The sample includes under 4,000 clones, 97% of them seen just once. The sequence was collected from a human donor with melanoma. This material consisted of effector memory CD8+ T cells from blood, taken from a patient treated with checkpoint blockade. The chain carries TRBV11-3 and TRBJ1-1; D is ambiguous. CDR3 residues: CASSLDGVTEAFF. CDR3 bases: TGTGCCAGCAGCTTAGATGGGGTTACTGAAGCTTTCTTT.